This TCR beta chain was captured in a study of human T cells and chemical hapten exposure (dated by TCRdb to the early 2020s). Background for the entire study: For sensitization, 2% DPC in acetone was applied to an approximately 2 cm by approximately 2 cm area of upper inner arm skin. Throughout the roughly 24-week study period, patients were also given weekly therapeutic DPC doses on the scalp. Patch testing on the upper back used Finn chambers containing 0.01% DPC, with scoring done after 6 days according to International Contact Dermatitis Research Group standards. Most of the patients in the cohort were female, and the cohort covered alopecia areata with under or over 50% scalp involvement, alopecia totalis and alopecia universalis. The libraries were sequenced as a pool, and the TCR yield per sample differed mostly because of small variations in library volumes within the pool. In alopecia patients, the study followed how the peripheral blood TCR repertoire changed in vivo over primary and secondary sensitization to diphenylcyclopropenone (DPC), a hapten. Patient blood was sampled pre-sensitization (week 0) and at 2, 6 and about 24 weeks after DPC sensitization. Twenty-nine alopecia patients gave blood for TCR sequencing at one to four time points (pre-sensitization, 2, 6 and 24 weeks). Both TCR alpha and TCR beta chains were sequenced from each blood RNA sample.

Libraries were constructed by RACE. Data came from a NextSeq 500. During library preparation, unique molecular identifiers were attached to individual cDNA molecules so that TCRs could be counted in a quantitative, reproducible way. Turning to the authors' computational methods: Samples had a median of 95,638 TCRs, with a range from roughly 20,000 to 700,000. V, J and CDR3 annotation of the TCR reads was carried out using the Decombinator software suite. Every sample was subsampled to the same number of TCRs (28,000) for the PS versus PT1 abundance plots. Expanded TCRs were defined as absent before sensitization and observed at least eight times at the 2-week time point. Clones were called with MiXCR by TCRdb after fastp trimmed the public reads at Q25, and only in-frame beta chains were retained. Rows matching on CDR3 protein sequence are summarized as one entry with the most common DNA and genes. Here the V and J calls rest on TCRdb's processing, not on the authors' analysis. The sample table lists 30,000 to 40,000 distinct CDR3 sequences, 5.5% to 8% of them with a count of one. The top ten clones comprise around 8.4% of the sample.

The paper as a whole reports these results and caveats: No change with DPC sensitization was found in the number of TCRs above 1 in 1000 frequency, and no evidence of global repertoire structure alterations was found. Because every patient had alopecia, a presumed autoimmune disease, the patients' immune response might differ from that of healthy individuals. Repeated subsampling changed both the strength of the expansion versus patch-test correlation and the threshold at which that correlation became significant. Patch test score was positively correlated with the number of PT1 expanded TCRs, with significance at thresholds 8, 16 and 32 but not at 4. Expanded TCRs formed significantly more large CDR3 similarity clusters than pre-sensitization or healthy control sets, consistent with antigen-driven responses.

Many counts were recorded for this clonotype. The antigen this receptor binds is unknown. Per-nucleotide qualities are absent, and no much larger clonotype sits a single base away. Looking up the germline V gene yields CDR1 SGHTA and CDR2 FQGNSA. V loses 5 bases, J loses 4 bases, and the germline ends lie 14 bases apart. The CDR3, from cysteine to phenylalanine, totals 14 residues. The sequence is cut down to CDR3 DNA, 42 bases in frame from base 1. The sample's time point label, decoded: patch test 1, 2 weeks after DPC sensitization. Per the publication, the treatment or condition label means: therapeutic diphenylcyclopropenone sensitization with weekly scalp DPC. Total RNA was isolated from unfractionated whole blood collected in Tempus Blood RNA tubes. At each patch-test visit, blood was drawn before the patch test was applied. To be eligible, patients had to be aged 18 to 70, diagnosed with alopecia and judged suitable for DPC therapy, while pregnant patients were excluded.

The receptor chain draws on TRBV7-2 and TRBJ1-2, with no reliable assignment of the D segment. The TCR was taken from a woman aged 30 to 39 with alopecia areata. Some clones in this sample may be carry-over from other donors' samples. Specimen: whole blood, collected in connection with sensitization to the hapten diphenylcyclopropenone (DPC). At the DNA level, the sequence is TGTGCCAGCAGCCCTTCCGGGTCCCTCTATGGCTACACCTTC. Translated, this gives CASSPSGSLYGYTF. The variable domain in full, with residues beyond the CDR3 obtained from the reference TRBV7-2 and TRBJ1-2 genes, is GAGVSQSPSNKVTEKGKDVELRCDPISGHTALYWYRQSLGQGLEFLIYFQGNSAPDKSGLPSDRFSAERTGGSVSTLTIQRTQQEDSAVYLCASSPSGSLYGYTFGSGTRLTVV.